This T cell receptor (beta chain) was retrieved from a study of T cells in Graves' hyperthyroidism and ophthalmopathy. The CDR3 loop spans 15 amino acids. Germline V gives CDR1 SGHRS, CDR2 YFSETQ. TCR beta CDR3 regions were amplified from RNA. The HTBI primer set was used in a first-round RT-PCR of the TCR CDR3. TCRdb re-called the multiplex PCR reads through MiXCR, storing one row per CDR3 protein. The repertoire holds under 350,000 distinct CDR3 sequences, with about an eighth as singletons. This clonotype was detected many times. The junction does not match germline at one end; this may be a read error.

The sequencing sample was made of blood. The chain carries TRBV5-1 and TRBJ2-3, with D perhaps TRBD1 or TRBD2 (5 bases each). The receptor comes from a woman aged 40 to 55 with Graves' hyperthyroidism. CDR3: CASSVQGRSTDAQYF. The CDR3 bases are TGCGCCAGCAGCGTGCAGGGACGAAGCACAGATGCGCAGTATTTT.